This T cell receptor beta chain is from a study of blood T cells in healthy people across ages. Study-level background: The capture of about one barcoded beta molecule per two T cells was achieved by template switching. Study-wide results and caveats: Older age went with lower TCR beta diversity per million T cells, in a roughly linear way. Comparison with aged donors showed that long-lived donors had more naive CD4+ cells and higher diversity.

Note on this clonotype: Its antigen is as yet unknown.

Total RNA extracted from each sample amounted to at least 6 micrograms. The CDR3 loop spans 16 amino acids. Germline V gene sequence: CDR1 SGDLS, CDR2 YYNGEE. Trimming took 0 bases from V and 13 from J; bases not matched to a gene: 15. Alongside a J-beta primer mix, a sample-barcoded 5' primer served in a second PCR lasting about 6 to 11 cycles. TCRdb independently ran MiXCR on the 5' RACE reads; one entry per CDR3 protein. This sample carries some 640,000 distinct CDR3 sequences, about 30% of them seen once, and the ten largest clones take approximately 14%. The chain carries TRBV9 and TRBJ2-4; TRBD1 agrees at 8 bases. Sequenced sample: blood. The source of this sequence is a woman of 80 years or more in good health. This chain's CDR3 is CASSVEGRQGFSEQYF. CDR3 DNA sequence: TGTGCCAGCAGCGTAGAGGGGAGACAGGGGTTTTCTGAGCAGTACTTC.